This T cell receptor beta chain is drawn from a study of T cell responses to AZD1222 COVID-19 vaccine (dated by TCRdb to the early 2020s). A note on the overall study: AZD1222 recipients given second doses at about 4 weeks or at about 12 weeks were pooled, since spike-specific TCR depth and breadth were not found to differ between the two schedules. TCR sequencing was performed for 230 to 250 trial participants, of whom around 210 were given two doses of AZD1222 and approximately 25 were given two doses of MenACWY control vaccine. Enrollment into the trials was organized by age into subgroups of 18-55, 56-69 and 70-plus years, and those subgroups contained roughly 150, 30 and 60 TCR-sequenced participants, respectively.

Results and caveats for the whole study, not just this receptor: The vaccine-associated CD4 TCRs covered the entire spike protein, and the dominant responses fell in regions 160-218 and 743-854. The 56-69-year group was small, and its depth increase did not reach significance, likely because of low power. Because no day 14 peak-response samples were available, repertoires were characterized only after the peak T cell response. Participants were mostly white British and included more females than males, and it was suggested by the authors that clonal diversity may have been underestimated. Spike-specific TCR breadth and depth rose significantly after two AZD1222 doses compared with day 0 and with MenACWY recipients. Reportedly, close to half of the unique spike-specific TCRs recognized epitopes lying outside the regions that are mutated in the B.1.351 and B.1.1.7 variants. Only a handful of AZD1222 recipients were SARS-CoV-2 seropositive at baseline, limiting conclusions about previously exposed vaccinees.

This clone was seen once. The specificity of this receptor is unknown. Per-base quality was not reported, and no clone a single base away is much larger than it. The time point label here, explained by the study, means: baseline before first vaccination. Vaccinee samples came from UK trials COV001 and COV002, including a single-blind randomized controlled phase 2/3 trial of AZD1222 (ChAdOx1 nCoV-19) in healthy adults. For TCRbeta chain sequencing, PBMC samples from trial participants were taken at day 0 and at day 28 after the second dose. The CDR3 regions of human TCRbeta chains were analyzed by immunosequencing. The study's processing was this. TCRs in the repertoires were matched against a reference library of SARS-CoV-2-specific TCRs that had been generated with the MIRA antigen-specificity platform. Breadth meant the fraction of unique TCRs that were SARS-CoV-2-associated, whereas depth meant the fraction of total T cells that were SARS-CoV-2-associated. Using the MIRA data, each spike-specific TCR was mapped to the spike region that the TCR reacts to and placed in a CD4 or CD8 class. Log10-transformed breadth and depth values were compared by one-way ANOVA with Sidak's multiple comparisons tests. TCRdb retrieved this table from immuneACCESS and kept in-frame rearrangements only. Not all clones are present; in checked studies, unresolved V genes account for under half, and no reason is known for the remainder. V, J and clone size were drawn from that table, and D and trimming were deduced from the DNA. In this sample the table shows approximately 110,000 clones, over 75% of which occur a single time. About 6% of the sample is taken by the ten largest.

The germline V gene provides CDR1 KGHSH and CDR2 LQKENI. Its CDR3 holds 13 amino acids, cysteine through phenylalanine. The kept DNA is CDR3 alone, 39 bases in frame from the first base. Here V drops 6 bases and J drops 4 bases, and the junction holds 2 bases not matched to any gene. The sequence links TRBV18 to TRBJ1-3, with TRBD1 identical over 8 junction bases. The clonotype was recovered from an adult in good health. The sequencing here drew on peripheral blood, taken on day 0 of AZD1222 vaccination. The bases are TGTGCCAGCTCCCAGGGGGCCGGAAACACCATATATTTT. This yields the protein CASSQGAGNTIYF.